The 16 T cell receptor beta chains below come from one sample, sequenced in a study of T cell responses to AZD1222 COVID-19 vaccine. The repertoire was sequenced with immunoSEQ multiplex PCR; TCRdb's copy has only in-frame clones and lacks some. Of roughly 150,000 clones detected, 75% to 90% appear once; the ten largest clones hold 5.5% to 8.5%. Here the sequenced sample was peripheral blood, taken after recovery from COVID-19. These receptors were taken from an adult who had recovered from COVID-19.

V gene TRBV29-1 combines with J gene TRBJ2-3; perhaps TRBD2 as D (5 bases). Between the trimmed V and J ends, which lost 6 bases and 2 bases, there was a span of 15 bases. This CDR3 is 14 amino acids long. CDR1 is SQVTM and CDR2 is ANQGSEA in the germline V gene. This chain's CDR3 is CSVSGIPATDTQYF. For the CDR3, the DNA is TGCAGCGTATCGGGAATACCGGCCACAGATACGCAGTATTTT.

The count of this clone is one. The V and J genes are TRBV21-1 and TRBJ2-3. TRBV21-1 is reported as a pseudogene. The CDR3 loop spans 13 amino acids. The CDR3 nucleotides read TGTGCCAGCAGCAAAGTTCCGCCAGATACGCAGTATTTT. Amino acids: CASSKVPPDTQYF.

The chain couples TRBV9 to TRBJ2-7; D gene ambiguous. CDR1 is SGDLS, CDR2 YYNGEE, per germline. Trimming stripped 4 bases from V and 7 bases from J, with 9 bases between. The CDR3 is 11 residues long. CDR3 DNA: TGTGCCAGCAGCCAATTTATAGAGCAGTACTTC. This encodes CASSQFIEQYF.

J is TRBJ1-2 and V is TRBV7-8; D not certain. The CDR3 is 15 amino acids. CDR1 SGHVS and CDR2 FQNEAQ come from the germline V gene. V dropped 0 bases and J dropped 0 bases, with 8 bases sitting between them. The CDR3 protein is CASSLARRTNYGYTF. The CDR3 DNA follows: TGTGCCAGCAGCTTAGCGCGGCGAACTAACTATGGCTACACCTTC.

The gene calls are TRBV7-2 and TRBJ1-5; the match to TRBD1 covers 9 bases. Germline V CDR1 and CDR2: SGHTA, FQGNSA. The junction had 3 bases not matched to a gene; V was cut back by 3 bases and J by 6 bases. The CDR3 covers 14 residues. CDR3 protein: CASSFKQGAQPQHF. The DNA of the CDR3 is TGTGCCAGCAGCTTTAAACAGGGGGCTCAGCCCCAGCATTTT. The full variable domain, with the rest looked up from reference TRBV7-2 and TRBJ1-5, is GAGVSQSPSNKVTEKGKDVELRCDPISGHTALYWYRQSLGQGLEFLIYFQGNSAPDKSGLPSDRFSAERTGGSVSTLTIQRTQQEDSAVYLCASSFKQGAQPQHFGDGTRLSIL.

This clone has a handful of counts. The chain combines TRBV3-1 (or the pseudogene TRBV3-2) with TRBJ2-3, with D possibly matching TRBD2 (5 bases). Trimming pared 3 bases from V and 1 base from J, leaving 14 bases between. The CDR3 consists of 16 residues. Germline lookup yields CDR1 LGHDT and CDR2 YNNKEL (reference sequence). This CDR3 reads CASSQFLASGTDTQYF. The CDR3 bases are TGTGCCAGCAGCCAGTTCCTAGCTTCCGGCACAGATACGCAGTATTTT.

This clone was seen a single time. This chain links TRBV20-1 with TRBJ1-1, with D unclear. Germline V gene data show CDR1 as DFQATT and CDR2 as SNEGSKA (reference sequence). The CDR3 is made up of 13 amino acids. The germline V and J ends were trimmed by 3 bases and 0 bases, with 8 bases remaining between them. The CDR3 nucleotides are TGCAGTGCTAGTCCAAGCTTGAACACTGAAGCTTTCTTT. Translation: CSASPSLNTEAFF.

This CDR3 is CASSRLAGGKETQYF. As DNA, the CDR3 is TGTGCCAGTAGTCGACTAGCGGGGGGGAAAGAGACCCAGTACTTC. The genes are TRBV19 and TRBJ2-5, with 14 bases aligning to TRBD2. Trimming at V came to 5 bases and at J to 3 bases, leaving 2 bases not matched to a gene. Germline V gene sequence: CDR1 LNHDA, CDR2 SQIVND (reference sequence). This CDR3 comprises 15 residues.

The V and J genes are TRBV9 and TRBJ2-1; a weak D match, TRBD2 (6 bases). V shed 0 bases and J shed 0 bases, with 7 bases lying between them. The CDR3 is 15 residues long. From germline, CDR1 is SGDLS and CDR2 YYNGEE. The CDR3 coding sequence is TGTGCCAGCAGCGTAGCGGGAGACTCCTACAATGAGCAGTTCTTC. Translated, it gives CASSVAGDSYNEQFF. The full variable domain, completed using reference TRBV9 and TRBJ2-1, is DSGVTQTPKHLITATGQRVTLRCSPRSGDLSVYWYQQSLDQGLQFLIQYYNGEERAKGNILERFSAQQFPDLHSELNLSSLELGDSALYFCASSVAGDSYNEQFFGPGTRLTVL.

This chain uses TRBV6-5 with TRBJ2-7; a possible D gene is TRBD2 (6 bases). The CDR3 covers 12 residues. V shed 4 bases and J shed 6 bases, with 10 bases lying between them. The germline V gene encodes CDR1 MNHEY and CDR2 SVGAGI. The CDR3 protein is CASSLAGTEQYF. The CDR3 nucleotides are TGTGCCAGCAGTTTGGCGGGGACCGAGCAGTACTTC.

V and J are TRBV9 and TRBJ1-4; D remains unclear. Trimming stripped 0 bases from V and 3 bases from J, with 9 bases between. Germline loops: CDR1 SGDLS, CDR2 YYNGEE. The CDR3 loop spans 15 amino acids. The CDR3 sequence is CASSVGSASNEKLFF. CDR3 DNA: TGTGCCAGCAGCGTAGGGTCAGCCTCTAATGAAAAACTGTTTTTT.

The DNA for the CDR3 is TGTGCCATCAGTGAGCAGTCAGGGTGGGGCGAGCAGTACTTC. Protein product: CAISEQSGWGEQYF. This chain connects TRBV10-3 to TRBJ2-7; D perhaps matches TRBD1 (5 bases). In germline, CDR1 is ENHRY, CDR2 SYGVKD. The V end lost 2 bases, the J end lost 6 bases, and 14 bases lay between the germline ends. The CDR3 is 14 amino acids.

The J gene is TRBJ1-2, the V gene TRBV28; TRBD1 might be the D (5 bases). The CDR3 covers 14 residues. Trimming took 7 bases from V and 6 from J, leaving 18 bases between them. The V gene's germline CDR1 is MDHEN and CDR2 SYDVKM. The CDR3 DNA reads as TGTGCCAGCACCCCCCCCACAGGAATCGATGGCTACACCTTC. Protein: CASTPPTGIDGYTF.

The chain joins TRBV9 to TRBJ2-5, with 10 bases matching TRBD1. This CDR3 spans 17 amino acids. V trimming: 2 bases; J trimming: 0 bases; junction bases outside the gene matches: 7. Per the germline V gene, CDR1 is SGDLS and CDR2 is YYNGEE. CDR3 DNA: TGTGCCAGCAGCGTTCCCCCCGGGACAGGGGACCAAGAGACCCAGTACTTC. This encodes CASSVPPGTGDQETQYF.

The chain employs TRBV15 and TRBJ1-5; D ambiguous. Germline CDR1 reads LNHNV; CDR2 reads YYDKDF (reference sequence). V shed 0 bases and J shed 4 bases, with 13 bases lying between them. This CDR3 spans 16 amino acids. CDR3 amino acids: CATSRDRAPSNQPQHF. The CDR3 bases are TGTGCCACCAGCAGAGATCGAGCCCCGTCAAATCAGCCCCAGCATTTT.

This chain uses TRBV6-5 with TRBJ1-2; 7 nucleotides line up with TRBD1. The CDR3 runs to 13 residues. The ends lost 11 bases at V and 5 bases at J; junction bases unmatched: 11. The V gene's germline CDR1 is MNHEY and CDR2 SVGAGI. The CDR3, as DNA: TGTGCCGGATCGGGACAGCTGTTTTATGGCTACACCTTC. This gives the protein CAGSGQLFYGYTF.